Following are 9 T cell receptor beta chains from one sample sequenced in a study of T cell repertoires in cytomegalovirus infection. A single record per CDR3 protein comes from TCRdb applying MiXCR to the reads. The table records approximately 730,000 distinct CDR3 sequences, around 35% of them present only once. The antigens of these receptors remain unknown. The sequences come from cultured PBMCs, collected from culture after CMV antigen stimulation. All receptors derive from a human donor in good health (CMV status not recorded). Some clones in this sample may be carry-over from other donors' samples.

The CDR3: CASSFKSQETQYF. The CDR3 coding sequence is TGTGCCAGCAGTTTCAAATCTCAAGAGACCCAGTACTTC. The rearrangement uses TRBV27 and TRBJ2-5, with no clear D. Germline V CDR1 and CDR2: MNHEY, SMNVEV (reference sequence). The CDR3 loop spans 13 amino acids. V lost 3 bases and J lost 2, with 7 bases in between.

This chain uses TRBV4-3 with TRBJ1-6; D gene uncertain. V lost 4 bases and J 3 bases, leaving 16 bases between the germline ends. This CDR3 has 17 residues. Germline V gene sequence: CDR1 LGHNA, CDR2 YSLEER. DNA for the CDR3: TGCGCCAGCAGCCGAACCTCAGGAGCCAACTATAATTCACCCCTCCACTTT. Protein product: CASSRTSGANYNSPLHF.

The chain has TRBV28 and TRBJ2-4; D is possibly TRBD1 or TRBD2 (6 bases each). The V gene lost 5 bases and the J gene lost 0 bases, with 17 bases spanning the gap. Germline V gene sequence: CDR1 MDHEN, CDR2 SYDVKM. CDR3 length: 17 residues. As DNA, the CDR3 is TGTGCCAGCAGTCCCCCAATAGGGGGGCTAGCCAAAAACATTCAGTACTTC. Protein product: CASSPPIGGLAKNIQYF.

This clonotype was seen only a few times. This chain links TRBV27 with TRBJ1-1; D remains unclear. Per the germline V gene, CDR1 is MNHEY and CDR2 is SMNVEV (reference sequence). V gave up 4 bases and J gave up 4 bases, with 16 bases separating them. The CDR3 runs to 15 residues. The CDR3 loop reads CASSSRQESGTEAFF. The DNA of the CDR3 is TGTGCCAGCAGTTCTCGTCAGGAAAGCGGCACTGAAGCTTTCTTT.

A few counts support this clonotype. V is TRBV5-4 and J is TRBJ2-1, with 10 bases identical to TRBD2. Germline CDR1 reads SGHNT; CDR2 reads YYREEE (reference sequence). The CDR3 loop spans 16 amino acids. V gave up 0 bases and J gave up 8 bases; unmatched junction bases: 8. The CDR3 protein is CASSLAGLAGAHEQFF. The CDR3 DNA reads as TGTGCCAGCAGCTTGGCCGGGCTAGCGGGAGCCCATGAGCAGTTCTTC. Complete variable domain (other parts from reference TRBV5-4 and TRBJ2-1): ETGVTQSPTHLIKTRGQQVTLRCSSQSGHNTVSWYQQALGQGPQFIFQYYREEENGRGNFPPRFSGLQFPNYSSELNVNALELDDSALYLCASSLAGLAGAHEQFFGPGTRLTVL.

The chain joins TRBV20-1 to TRBJ1-1; a weak D match, TRBD1 (5 bases). The ends were cut back, 1 base at V and 8 bases at J, with 14 bases in the middle. There are 13 residues in the CDR3. CDR1 and CDR2 from the germline V gene are DFQATT and SNEGSKA (reference sequence). The CDR3 coding sequence is TGCAGTGCTAGAGGTGGGGGAATCAACGAAGCTTTCTTT. Residues: CSARGGGINEAFF.

This clonotype was found once. V and J are TRBV20-1 and TRBJ1-2; 7 bases map to TRBD1. Germline V gene sequence: CDR1 DFQATT, CDR2 SNEGSKA (reference sequence). This CDR3 region has 16 residues. With V trimmed by 2 bases and J by 7 bases, 16 bases remained unmatched. CDR3 nucleotides: TGCAGTGCTAGACCCCCCACACAGGGGTCTGTGGGTGGCTACACCTTC. It yields the protein CSARPPTQGSVGGYTF.

CDR3 bases: TGTGCCTCAGGGGACAATTCCAATGAGCAGTTCTTC. This codes for CASGDNSNEQFF. The chain joins TRBV28 to TRBJ2-1; D is possibly TRBD1 (6 bases). CDR3 length: 12 residues. CDR1 is MDHEN and CDR2 is SYDVKM in the germline V gene. Trimming removed 11 bases at V and 6 bases at J, with 14 bases between.

The chain combines TRBV29-1 with TRBJ2-1, with 16 bases fitting TRBD2. V lost 1 base to trimming and J lost 12 bases; unmatched junction nucleotides: 6. The germline CDR1 and CDR2 sequences are SQVTM and ANQGSEA. The CDR3 is 15 residues long. The CDR3, as DNA: TGCAGCGTTGAAGTAGGGACTAGCGGGGGGGGGTCGCAGTTCTTC. The encoded protein is CSVEVGTSGGGSQFF.